One and the same sample provided the 22 T cell receptor beta chains below, sequenced in a study of T cell changes during pregnancy in multiple sclerosis (dated by TCRdb to about 2019). The method behind the library was the immunoSEQ multiplex PCR assay. TCRdb provides this immuneACCESS table in a form limited to in-frame rearrangements. Some clones are lacking; in checked studies, under half of them reflect an unresolved V gene, and why the rest are absent is not known. This sample has roughly 100,000 clones in its table, and around nine tenths of those were observed once. Around 0.92% of the sample comes from the top ten. The sample was peripheral blood, taken after pregnancy. These receptors were obtained from a female donor with multiple sclerosis, enrolled in a pregnancy study.

V usage is TRBV27 and J usage is TRBJ2-1; 10 bases are a match to TRBD2. Germline V gene data show CDR1 as MNHEY and CDR2 as SMNVEV (reference sequence). V lost 8 bases to trimming and J lost 9 bases; unmatched junction nucleotides: 7. The CDR3 runs to 13 residues. The DNA for the CDR3 is TGTGCCAGCTCCCTAGCGGGGGTGGGTGAGCAGTTCTTC. This codes for CASSLAGVGEQFF.

The chain uses TRBV19 and TRBJ2-3, with 8 bases aligning to TRBD2. Germline lookup yields CDR1 LNHDA and CDR2 SQIVND (reference sequence). The CDR3 has 15 amino acids. V shed 5 bases, J shed 2 bases, and the junction held 6 bases outside the gene matches. This chain's CDR3 is CASSRGGRDTDTQYF. In DNA, the CDR3 is TGTGCCAGTAGTCGGGGGGGCAGAGACACAGATACGCAGTATTTT.

A single count supports this clone. This chain connects TRBV19 to TRBJ1-2; tentatively, D is TRBD1 (6 bases). Germline V gene data show CDR1 as LNHDA and CDR2 as SQIVND (reference sequence). Trimming shortened V by 7 bases and J by 3 bases, and 21 bases separated the two germline ends. This CDR3 contains 16 residues. The CDR3 DNA follows: TGTGCCAGTACGAGCCCCAGAACAGGGTTGGACTATGGCTACACCTTC. Translation: CASTSPRTGLDYGYTF.

The genes are TRBV19 and TRBJ1-1, with a weak D call TRBD1 (5 bases). Trimming removed 11 bases from V and 1 base from J, with 11 bases in between. Germline V gene lookup returns CDR1 LNHDA and CDR2 SQIVND (reference sequence). The CDR3 sequence is 12 residues long. CDR3 sequence: CAAGMGNTEAFF. For the CDR3, the DNA is TGTGCCGCAGGGATGGGGAACACTGAAGCTTTCTTT.

V is TRBV7-2 and J is TRBJ2-7; 14 bases fit TRBD2. The CDR3 totals 16 residues. CDR1 and CDR2 (germline): SGHTA, FQGNSA. Trimming at V came to 5 bases and at J to 4 bases, leaving 7 bases not matched to a gene. As DNA, the CDR3 is TGTGCCAGCAGCCTCTCCGGGACTAGCGGGGGTTACGAGCAGTACTTC. This encodes CASSLSGTSGGYEQYF.

V is TRBV5-1 and J is TRBJ2-7, with 7 positions matching TRBD1. Per the germline V gene, CDR1 is SGHRS and CDR2 is YFSETQ. Losses at the gene ends were 8 bases for V and 9 bases for J; bases not matched to a gene: 14. This CDR3 has 13 amino acids. The DNA of the CDR3 is TGCGCCAGTAGTTCCGGACAGGATATGAGGCAGTACTTC. Its protein product is CASSSGQDMRQYF. The complete variable domain, with remaining parts taken from reference TRBV5-1 and TRBJ2-7, reads KAGVTQTPRYLIKTRGQQVTLSCSPISGHRSVSWYQQTPGQGLQFLFEYFSETQRNKGNFPGRFSGRQFSNSRSEMNVSTLELGDSALYLCASSSGQDMRQYFGPGTRLTVT.

The V call is TRBV7-9, the J call TRBJ2-3, with D maybe TRBD2 (6 bases). This CDR3 region has 17 residues. Looked up from germline, CDR1 is SEHNR and CDR2 is FQNEAQ (reference sequence). Trimming took off 1 base at V and 2 bases at J, with 16 bases between the two ends. This CDR3 is CASSLVAGSALTDTQYF. The CDR3 DNA reads as TGTGCCAGCAGCTTAGTTGCGGGGAGCGCTCTCACAGATACGCAGTATTTT.

V and J are TRBV5-5 and TRBJ2-7; the match to TRBD2 covers 13 bases. The germline gives CDR1 SGHKS, CDR2 YYEKEE (reference sequence). This CDR3 is 15 amino acids long. With 3 bases clipped from V and 2 bases from J, the junction kept 2 bases outside the gene matches. The CDR3 DNA sequence: TGTGCCAGCAGCTGGACTAGCGGGGGTACCTACGAGCAGTACTTC. Residues: CASSWTSGGTYEQYF.

The rearrangement joins TRBV28 to TRBJ2-4; D gene unclear. CDR1 and CDR2 (germline): MDHEN, SYDVKM. The CDR3 length is 13 residues. V was trimmed by 5 bases and J by 8 bases, leaving 13 bases between them. The DNA of the CDR3 is TGTGCCAGCAGTCTGCCTGACATGGACATTCAGTACTTC. Residues: CASSLPDMDIQYF.

This chain uses TRBV19 with TRBJ1-6, with D unclear. V was pared by 6 bases and J by 4 bases, with 10 bases between. This CDR3 comprises 14 residues. Germline V gene lookup returns CDR1 LNHDA and CDR2 SQIVND (reference sequence). The CDR3 region is CASSLREYNSPLHF. CDR3 bases: TGTGCCAGTAGCCTCCGGGAGTATAATTCACCCCTCCACTTT.

The rearrangement uses TRBV27 and TRBJ1-2; D uncertain. Germline CDR1 reads MNHEY; CDR2 reads SMNVEV (reference sequence). CDR3 size: 15 residues. The germline V and J ends were trimmed by 3 bases and 4 bases, with 15 bases remaining between them. The CDR3 region is CASSFGQRPLYGYTF. The CDR3 coding sequence is TGTGCCAGCAGTTTCGGCCAGCGACCTCTCTATGGCTACACCTTC.

The chain has TRBV2 and TRBJ1-2; 7 bases agree with TRBD1. Germline CDR1 SNHLY, CDR2 FYNNEI. Losses at the gene ends were 8 bases for V and 7 bases for J; bases not matched to a gene: 4. The CDR3 extends over 11 amino acids. In nucleotides, the CDR3 is TGTGCCAGCGAGGGGACAGTTGGCTACACCTTC. Its translation is CASEGTVGYTF.

This clone showed up just once. This chain links TRBV7-8 with TRBJ1-1, with D perhaps matching TRBD1 (6 bases). Deletions cut 2 bases from V and 8 bases from J, with 9 bases between. The length of the CDR3 is 12 residues. Germline CDR1 SGHVS, CDR2 FQNEAQ. CDR3 sequence reads: CASSLTGTEAFF. The CDR3 coding sequence is TGTGCCAGCAGCTTAACCGGGACAGAAGCTTTCTTT. Full variable domain (rest looked up from reference TRBV7-8 and TRBJ1-1): GAGVSQSPRYKVAKRGQDVALRCDPISGHVSLFWYQQALGQGPEFLTYFQNEAQLDKSGLPSDRFFAERPEGSVSTLKIQRTQQEDSAVYLCASSLTGTEAFFGQGTRLTVV.

The chain couples TRBV7-2 to TRBJ2-7; D is undetermined. Trimming stripped 5 bases from V and 3 bases from J, with 8 bases between. The CDR3 runs 12 residues. Germline CDR1 reads SGHTA; CDR2 reads FQGNSA. CDR3 sequence: CASSQRYYEQYF. The CDR3 bases are TGTGCCAGCAGCCAGAGGTACTACGAGCAGTACTTC.

V gene TRBV27 combines with J gene TRBJ1-6, with D hard to call. In germline, CDR1 is MNHEY, CDR2 SMNVEV (reference sequence). The CDR3 runs to 14 residues. V lost 7 bases, J lost 1 base, and 8 bases lay in between. CDR3 region: CASKTGSYNSPLHF. CDR3 in DNA: TGTGCCAGCAAAACGGGGTCCTATAATTCACCCCTCCACTTT.

The chain employs TRBV29-1 and TRBJ1-1; TRBD1 might be the D (5 bases). Trimming shortened V by 4 bases and J by 0 bases, and 15 bases separated the two germline ends. This CDR3 region has 15 residues. Germline CDR1 and CDR2: SQVTM and ANQGSEA. The CDR3 DNA reads as TGCAGCGTTGTACTAAGACAGATCATGAACACTGAAGCTTTCTTT. Translating it yields CSVVLRQIMNTEAFF. The full variable domain, in which reference TRBV29-1 and TRBJ1-1 provide the parts outside the CDR3, is SAVISQKPSRDICQRGTSLTIQCQVDSQVTMMFWYRQQPGQSLTLIATANQGSEATYESGFVIDKFPISRPNLTFSTLTVSNMSPEDSSIYLCSVVLRQIMNTEAFFGQGTRLTVV.

This clone was seen only a few times. This chain links TRBV4-1 with TRBJ1-5; the D gene is possibly TRBD1 (6 bases). V lost 3 bases to trimming and J lost 2 bases, with 14 bases between them. Per germline, CDR1 MGHRA and CDR2 YSYEKL. The CDR3 consists of 16 residues. CDR3 protein: CASSQGGAGGNQPQHF. The CDR3 bases are TGCGCCAGCAGCCAGGGGGGGGCAGGGGGCAATCAGCCCCAGCATTTT.

V usage is TRBV4-3 and J usage is TRBJ1-2, with 7 bases identical to TRBD1. The V and J ends lost 0 bases and 7 bases, in that order; junction bases with no gene match: 17. The CDR3 totals 18 residues. From germline, CDR1 is LGHNA and CDR2 YSLEER. The CDR3 nucleotides read TGCGCCAGCAGCCAAGATTACGAAACAGGGGTGTATCTAGGTGGCTACACCTTC. It yields the protein CASSQDYETGVYLGGYTF.

The chain has TRBV18 and TRBJ1-1; 7 nucleotides agree with TRBD1. This CDR3 is built from 17 residues. The V segment lost 3 bases and the J segment 4 bases; nucleotides outside the gene matches: 14. The V gene's germline CDR1 is KGHSH and CDR2 LQKENI. The CDR3 sequence is CASSPQDRKILGTEAFF. In DNA, the CDR3 is TGTGCCAGCTCACCTCAGGACAGGAAGATTCTCGGCACTGAAGCTTTCTTT.

CDR3 coding DNA: TGCGCCAGCAGCCAAGGGGCGGGGCACGGGGGGGCTAATACGCAGTATTTT. Translating it yields CASSQGAGHGGANTQYF. The chain joins TRBV4-3 to TRBJ2-3; 8 bases are a match to TRBD2. V was pared by 1 base and J by 7 bases, with 13 bases of the junction left unmatched. This CDR3 contains 17 residues. The germline V gene has CDR1 LGHNA and CDR2 YSLEER.

This chain uses TRBV11-2 with TRBJ1-2; D is possibly TRBD1 (6 bases). CDR3 length: 13 amino acids. The V end was cut by 1 base, the J end by 6 bases, with 9 bases between. CDR1 is SGHAT and CDR2 is FQNNGV in the germline V gene. CDR3 bases: TGTGCCAGCAGCTTAGGAGGGGGGGATGGCTACACCTTC. Translated, it gives CASSLGGGDGYTF.

The chain links TRBV6-5 to TRBJ1-1; 7 positions match TRBD1. CDR3 length equals 13 residues. V shed 2 bases, J shed 7 bases, and the junction held 4 bases outside the gene matches. Germline values: CDR1 MNHEY, CDR2 SVGAGI. The CDR3 loop reads CASSYPGQVEAFF. The CDR3 coding sequence is TGTGCCAGCAGTTACCCCGGACAGGTTGAAGCTTTCTTT.